Listed below are T cell receptor beta chains from one sample, sequenced in a study of CD8+CD57+ T cells in acquired aplastic anemia. From the reads, TCRdb called clonotypes with MiXCR, one entry per CDR3 protein. The data contain 180,000 or so distinct CDR3 sequences, around half of them singletons. Sequencing was done on a sample of sorted CD4+, CD8+, or CD8+CD57+ T cells (not recorded which) from PBMCs. The receptors shown here come from a human donor in good health. CDR3s include the opening cysteine and the closing phenylalanine or tryptophan. A D gene is named only where the DNA matches it firmly. Some rows mark clone size as missing; the rest say once, few, many or name a class of expanded clone.

v_call	d_call	j_call	clone_size	cdr3_aa	cdr3_nt
TRBV10-2	.	TRBJ2-2	.	CATVPVGTGELFF	TGCGCCACCGTCCCCGTCGGCACCGGGGAGCTGTTTTTT
TRBV7-2	.	TRBJ1-1	many	CASSRGPNTEAFF	TGTGCCAGCAGCCGCGGCCCGAACACTGAAGCTTTCTTT
TRBV11-1	.	TRBJ1-5	.	CASSSPSASGARQPQHF	TGTGCCAGCAGCTCTCCCTCTGCGTCAGGGGCGAGACAGCCCCAGCATTTT
TRBV9	.	TRBJ2-7	many	CASSPNPYAVTYEQYF	TGTGCCAGCAGCCCAAACCCGTATGCGGTGACCTACGAGCAGTACTTC
TRBV2	.	TRBJ2-5	few	CASSKGGAGSETQYF	TGTGCCAGCAGTAAGGGGGGCGCAGGATCCGAGACCCAGTACTTC
TRBV30	TRBD2	TRBJ2-7	many	CASSSGAAYEQYF	TGTGCCTCTTCGAGCGGGGCTGCCTACGAGCAGTACTTC
TRBV7-8	.	TRBJ1-2	.	CASSLDPYYGYTF	TGTGCCAGCAGCTTAGACCCATACTATGGCTACACCTTC
TRBV2	.	TRBJ1-2	.	CASSEGVARGYTF	TGTGCCAGCAGTGAAGGCGTGGCGCGAGGCTACACCTTC
TRBV19	.	TRBJ1-6	many	CASRPGLNSPLHF	TGTGCCAGTAGGCCGGGCCTCAATTCACCCCTCCACTTT
TRBV2	.	TRBJ1-1	.	CASSEAFGNTEAFF	TGTGCCAGCAGTGAAGCTTTCGGGAACACTGAAGCTTTCTTT
TRBV10-1	.	TRBJ2-1	.	CASSETENEQFF	TGCGCCAGCAGTGAGACGGAGAATGAGCAGTTCTTC
TRBV20-1	TRBD1	TRBJ1-6	many	CSAHGQGQGIRNSPLHF	TGCAGTGCCCACGGACAGGGTCAGGGAATTCGTAATTCACCCCTCCACTTT
TRBV30	TRBD1	TRBJ1-2	.	CAWSVPYRGGGYTF	TGTGCCTGGAGTGTACCGTACAGGGGTGGCGGCTACACCTTC
TRBV7-2	.	TRBJ2-7	.	CASGSGARDEQYF	TGTGCCAGCGGGTCCGGGGCTAGGGACGAGCAGTACTTC
TRBV5-6	.	TRBJ1-1	.	CASSHSVGRRDTEAFF	TGTGCCAGCAGCCATTCGGTAGGGAGAAGGGACACTGAAGCTTTCTTT
TRBV30	.	TRBJ2-3	many	CACYRDGTDTQYF	TGTGCCTGCTACAGGGATGGCACAGATACGCAGTATTTT
TRBV29-1	.	TRBJ1-1	many	CSVEDLALLTEAFF	TGCAGCGTTGAAGATCTAGCCCTATTAACTGAAGCTTTCTTT
TRBV12-3/TRBV12-4	TRBD2	TRBJ2-7	.	CASRYRGDEQYF	TGTGCCAGCAGATATCGGGGGGACGAGCAGTACTTC
TRBV10-3	.	TRBJ2-7	few	CAISQISGLYEQYF	TGTGCCATCAGCCAGATATCGGGACTTTACGAGCAGTACTTC
TRBV4-2	.	TRBJ2-7	.	CDSSIYLCSAMDYEQYF	.
TRBV2	TRBD2	TRBJ2-3	many	CANKPGLTTYTQYF	TGTGCCAACAAACCGGGACTAACCACATATACGCAGTATTTT
TRBV10-3	.	TRBJ2-3	.	CAISESAAATDTQYF	TGTGCCATCAGTGAGTCGGCAGCGGCCACAGATACGCAGTATTTT
TRBV9	.	TRBJ2-1	.	CASSVANEQFF	TGTGCCAGCAGCGTAGCTAATGAGCAGTTCTTC
TRBV2	TRBD1	TRBJ2-4	few	CASRAGTAIRNIQYF	TGTGCCAGCAGAGCCGGGACAGCTATACGAAACATTCAGTACTTC
TRBV5-4	TRBD1	TRBJ2-7	many	CASSLNLQGVPEYF	TGTGCCAGCAGCTTAAACCTACAGGGGGTCCCTGAGTACTTC
TRBV10-3	TRBD2	TRBJ2-2	.	CAISEDRSRLAGMAGELFF	TGTGCCATCAGTGAGGACAGGTCCCGACTAGCGGGTATGGCCGGGGAGCTGTTTTTT
TRBV20-1	.	TRBJ2-1	many	CSARKQRSTYNEQFF	TGCAGTGCTAGAAAACAGCGGTCCACCTACAATGAGCAGTTCTTC
TRBV10-3	.	TRBJ2-7	.	CAVATYEQYF	TGTGCCGTCGCGACCTACGAGCAGTACTTC
TRBV24-1	.	TRBJ1-2	.	CATQGPAGYTF	TGTGCCACCCAAGGCCCTGCTGGCTACACCTTC
TRBV19	TRBD2	TRBJ2-1	.	CAKPVELAGNNEQFF	TGTGCCAAGCCAGTGGAACTAGCGGGGAACAATGAGCAGTTCTTC
TRBV5-1	.	TRBJ2-3	.	CASSLFQAGTDTQYF	TGCGCCAGCAGCTTGTTTCAGGCGGGAACAGATACGCAGTATTTT
TRBV5-6	TRBD1	TRBJ1-2	few	CASSSIDRAGNTF	TGTGCCAGCAGCTCGATAGACAGGGCTGGAAACACCTTC
TRBV20-1	.	TRBJ1-5	many	CSARGPGPDNQPQHF	TGCAGTGCTAGAGGTCCGGGTCCAGACAATCAGCCCCAGCATTTT
TRBV6-5	TRBD2	TRBJ2-5	many	CASSYPGLAGQETQYF	TGTGCCAGCAGTTACCCGGGACTAGCGGGACAAGAGACCCAGTACTTC
TRBV2	TRBD2	TRBJ2-7	.	CASSEAMGLAGLPTYEQYF	TGTGCCAGCAGCGAGGCGATGGGACTAGCGGGACTACCAACCTACGAGCAGTACTTC
TRBV25-1	.	TRBJ1-6	.	CASSPTGSNNSPLHF	TGTGCCAGCTCACCTACAGGGTCAAATAATTCACCCCTCCACTTT
TRBV24-1	.	TRBJ2-7	many	CATSDSTGYEQYF	TGTGCCACCAGTGATTCGACAGGCTACGAGCAGTACTTC
TRBV11-2	TRBD2	TRBJ2-1	few	CASSSRPLAEHNGQFF	TGTGCCAGCAGCTCCCGCCCGCTAGCGGAGCACAATGGGCAGTTCTTC
TRBV29-1	.	TRBJ2-7	.	CSTRTGTYEQYF	TGCAGCACTAGAACCGGGACCTACGAGCAGTACTTC
TRBV5-1	TRBD2	TRBJ2-3	many	CASSFGPSGSTDTQYF	TGCGCCAGCAGCTTCGGTCCTAGCGGGAGCACAGATACGCAGTATTTT
TRBV12-3/TRBV12-4	.	TRBJ2-7	.	CASSLPAGHGSYEQYF	TGTGCCAGCAGTTTACCCGCCGGTCACGGTTCCTACGAGCAGTACTTC
TRBV10-3	.	TRBJ2-1	few	CAISESRGGSYNEQFF	TGTGCCATCAGTGAGTCGAGGGGGGGATCCTACAATGAGCAGTTCTTC
TRBV12-3/TRBV12-4	.	TRBJ1-6	many	CATRREGLAVSPLHF	TGTGCCACCAGGAGGGAGGGCCTCGCAGTTTCACCCCTCCACTTT
TRBV20-1	.	TRBJ1-2	few	CSARRTSGNYGYTF	TGCAGTGCTAGGAGGACATCAGGGAACTATGGCTACACCTTC
TRBV19	.	TRBJ2-7	.	CASSLGLTYEQYF	TGTGCCAGTAGCCTCGGGCTTACCTACGAGCAGTACTTC